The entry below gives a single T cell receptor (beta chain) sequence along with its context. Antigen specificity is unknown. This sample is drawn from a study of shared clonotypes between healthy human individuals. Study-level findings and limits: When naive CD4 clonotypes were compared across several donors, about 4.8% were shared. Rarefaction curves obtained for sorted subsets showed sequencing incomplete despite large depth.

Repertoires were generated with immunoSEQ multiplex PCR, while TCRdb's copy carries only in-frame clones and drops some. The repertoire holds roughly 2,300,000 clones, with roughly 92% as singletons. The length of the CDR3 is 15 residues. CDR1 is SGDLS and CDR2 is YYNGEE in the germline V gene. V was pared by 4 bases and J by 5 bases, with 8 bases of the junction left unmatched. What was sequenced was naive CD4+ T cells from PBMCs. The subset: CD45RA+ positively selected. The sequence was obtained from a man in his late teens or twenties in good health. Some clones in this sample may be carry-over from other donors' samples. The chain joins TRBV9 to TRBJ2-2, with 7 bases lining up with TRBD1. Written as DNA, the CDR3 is TGTGCCAGCAGCCCCCGACAGGGTAGTACCGGGGAGCTGTTTTTT. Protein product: CASSPRQGSTGELFF.